What follows are 2 T cell receptor beta chains derived from one specimen sequenced in a study of T cell responses to AZD1222 COVID-19 vaccine. Data came from immunoSEQ multiplex PCR; TCRdb stores just in-frame clones and leaves some out. This repertoire shows roughly 120,000 clones, about nine tenths found once; its top ten account for about 5%. The sample in question was peripheral blood, obtained on day 0 of AZD1222 vaccination. The receptor set was obtained from an adult in good health.

The chain has TRBV4-2 and TRBJ1-2; D gene uncertain. Germline lookup yields CDR1 LGHNA and CDR2 YNFKEQ. The germline V and J ends were trimmed by 0 bases and 0 bases, with 8 bases remaining between them. The CDR3 is made up of 15 amino acids. CDR3: CASSQDGPSNYGYTF. CDR3 nucleotides: TGTGCCAGCAGCCAAGACGGGCCATCTAACTATGGCTACACCTTC.

This chain joins TRBV10-3 and TRBJ1-3; possible D gene TRBD1, 6 bases. Trimming pared 5 bases from V and 0 bases from J, leaving 23 bases between. The CDR3 sequence is 19 residues long. Germline V CDR1 and CDR2: ENHRY, SYGVKD. CDR3 protein: CAISPRGGVGSSSGNTIYF. The CDR3, as DNA: TGTGCCATCAGTCCCCGGGGGGGCGTAGGATCAAGCTCTGGAAACACCATATATTTT.